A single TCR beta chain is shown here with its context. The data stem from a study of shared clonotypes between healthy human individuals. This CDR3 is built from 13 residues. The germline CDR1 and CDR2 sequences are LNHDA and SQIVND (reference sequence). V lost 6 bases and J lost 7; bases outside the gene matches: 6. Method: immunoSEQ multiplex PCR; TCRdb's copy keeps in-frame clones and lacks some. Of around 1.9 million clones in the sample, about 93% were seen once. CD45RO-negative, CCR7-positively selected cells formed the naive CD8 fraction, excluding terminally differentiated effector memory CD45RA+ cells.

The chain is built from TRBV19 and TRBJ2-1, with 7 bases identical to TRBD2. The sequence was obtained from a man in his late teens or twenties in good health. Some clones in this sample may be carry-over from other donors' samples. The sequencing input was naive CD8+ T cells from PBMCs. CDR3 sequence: CASRQSAGNEQFF. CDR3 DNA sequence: TGTGCCAGTAGACAGTCAGCGGGAAATGAGCAGTTCTTC.